This entry lists 26 T cell receptor beta chains sequenced from one sample in a study of blood T cell repertoires in COVID-19. Generated by immunoSEQ multiplex PCR, the TCRdb table keeps only in-frame clones and is missing some. The sample yields nearly 250,000 clones, around 90% seen once. The sample comprised PBMCs or T cells enriched from blood (not recorded which). All receptors derive from a man aged 50 to 59 who had been exposed to COVID-19.

There are a few counts of this clone. The chain has TRBV7-9 and TRBJ1-2, with TRBD1 identical over 8 bases. Per the germline V gene, CDR1 is SEHNR and CDR2 is FQNEAQ (reference sequence). The CDR3 extends over 13 amino acids. V was clipped by 4 bases and J by 4 bases; unmatched bases: 2. The CDR3 DNA is TGTGCCAGCAGCTCGGGACAGGTCTATGGCTACACCTTC. This gives the protein CASSSGQVYGYTF.

This clone was found once. The chain joins TRBV12-3 or TRBV12-4 to TRBJ1-2; D gene ambiguous. The CDR3 length is 13 residues. Trimming took off 1 base at V and 4 bases at J, with 7 bases between the two ends. Written as DNA, the CDR3 is TGTGCCAGCAGTTTAGGCTCGGGCTATGGCTACACCTTC. Its translation is CASSLGSGYGYTF.

A few counts support this clone. The gene calls are TRBV7-9 and TRBJ1-2; D possibly corresponds to TRBD1 (6 bases). V gave up 4 bases and J gave up 5 bases, with 20 bases separating them. CDR3 length: 16 residues. Germline lookup yields CDR1 SEHNR and CDR2 FQNEAQ (reference sequence). The CDR3 sequence is CASSSPKGGPGYGYTF. DNA of the CDR3: TGTGCCAGCAGCTCCCCTAAGGGGGGGCCTGGGTATGGCTACACCTTC.

The chain links TRBV11-3 to TRBJ2-2, with 15 bases lining up with TRBD2. CDR3 length equals 16 residues. V shed 5 bases and J 5 bases; nucleotides not matched to a gene: 3. Looked up from germline, CDR1 is SGHNT and CDR2 is YENEEA. The CDR3 DNA sequence: TGTGCCAGCAGCAAGGGACTAGCGGGAGGAACCGGGGAGCTGTTTTTT. Its protein is CASSKGLAGGTGELFF.

CDR3 protein: CASSATGGGGGYTF. CDR3 DNA sequence: TGTGCCAGCAGTGCTACAGGGGGCGGCGGAGGCTACACCTTC. This chain joins TRBV28 and TRBJ1-2; 9 bases match TRBD1. The ends lost 5 bases at V and 8 bases at J; junction bases unmatched: 9. CDR3 length: 14 amino acids. Looked up from germline, CDR1 is MDHEN and CDR2 is SYDVKM.

This rearrangement joins TRBV5-4 to TRBJ1-2; TRBD1 agrees at 8 bases. Germline CDR1 and CDR2: SGHNT and YYREEE (reference sequence). The CDR3 loop spans 15 amino acids. The V gene end was trimmed by 5 bases and the J gene end by 4 bases; junction bases not matched to a gene: 10. CDR3 sequence: CASSQGADGAYGYTF. CDR3 coding DNA: TGTGCCAGCAGTCAGGGGGCGGATGGGGCCTATGGCTACACCTTC.

This sequence joins TRBV7-9 and TRBJ2-3, with 8 bases matching TRBD2. V was clipped by 4 bases and J by 2 bases; unmatched bases: 5. The CDR3 sequence is 15 residues long. The germline CDR1 and CDR2 sequences are SEHNR and FQNEAQ (reference sequence). The CDR3 region has the DNA TGTGCCAGCAGCTCACTAGCGGACCTCACAGATACGCAGTATTTT. As protein: CASSSLADLTDTQYF.

CDR3 sequence reads: CASSEGWGGASIQYF. The CDR3 region has the DNA TGTGCCAGCAGCGAGGGGTGGGGCGGGGCGAGCATTCAGTACTTC. J is TRBJ2-4 and V is TRBV9, with TRBD2 as a possible D gene (6 bases). Germline V gene sequence: CDR1 SGDLS, CDR2 YYNGEE. The CDR3 spans 15 residues. V dropped 3 bases and J dropped 9 bases, with 19 bases sitting between them. The whole variable domain, remainder taken from reference TRBV9 and TRBJ2-4, is DSGVTQTPKHLITATGQRVTLRCSPRSGDLSVYWYQQSLDQGLQFLIQYYNGEERAKGNILERFSAQQFPDLHSELNLSSLELGDSALYFCASSEGWGGASIQYFGAGTRLSVL.

The gene calls are TRBV10-3 and TRBJ1-1, with 8 bases identical to TRBD1. V was pared by 6 bases and J by 5 bases, with 5 bases of the junction left unmatched. Germline CDR1 ENHRY, CDR2 SYGVKD. The CDR3 consists of 13 residues. The CDR3 sequence: CAISQGAGTEAFF. Written as DNA, the CDR3 is TGTGCCATCAGCCAGGGGGCTGGTACTGAAGCTTTCTTT.

The chain combines TRBV27 with TRBJ1-2; D gene unclear. CDR1 and CDR2 from the germline V gene are MNHEY and SMNVEV (reference sequence). V lost 2 bases to trimming and J lost 7 bases, with 14 bases between them. This CDR3 has 14 amino acids. The DNA for the CDR3 is TGTGCCAGCAGTTTAAAGGAGGGCCTGGGTGGCTACACCTTC. As protein: CASSLKEGLGGYTF.

This clone was counted a few times. This sequence joins TRBV5-1 and TRBJ2-2; TRBD1 aligns across 9 bases. Trimming at V came to 1 base and at J to 4 bases, leaving 5 bases not matched to a gene. Germline CDR1 SGHRS, CDR2 YFSETQ. This CDR3 contains 16 residues. DNA for the CDR3: TGCGCCAGCAGCTTGATGGGACAGGGAACCACCGGGGAGCTGTTTTTT. Encoded protein: CASSLMGQGTTGELFF.

The V gene is TRBV12-3 or TRBV12-4, the J gene TRBJ2-7; 10 bases map to TRBD1. The CDR3 is 12 amino acids. Trimming took 6 bases from V and 13 from J; bases not matched to a gene: 9. CDR3 in amino acids: CASRRGQGGLYV. CDR3 DNA sequence: TGTGCCAGCAGGAGAGGACAGGGGGGTTTATACGTC.

About this clone itself: The germline gene is not matched at one end of the junction; a read error may be the cause. This chain links TRBV5-1 with TRBJ2-5, with D possibly TRBD2 on 6 matching bases. Germline V gene sequence: CDR1 SGHRS, CDR2 YFSETQ. CDR3 length: 18 residues. CDR3 nucleotide sequence: TGCGCCAGCAGCTTGGGGGGCGGGGAAGGACCCCTCCAAGCGACCCAGTACTTC. Protein sequence: CASSLGGGEGPLQATQYF.

The CDR3: CASRPDGTHSNQPQHF. The DNA for the CDR3 is TGTGCCAGCAGACCGGACGGGACACATAGCAATCAGCCCCAGCATTTT. The V call is TRBV28, the J call TRBJ1-5; TRBD1 is a possible D gene (6 bases). V was trimmed by 6 bases and J by 0 bases, leaving 15 bases between them. CDR1 is MDHEN and CDR2 is SYDVKM in the germline V gene. The CDR3 has 16 residues.

The rearrangement uses TRBV2 and TRBJ1-1; possible D gene TRBD1, 6 bases. The CDR3 sequence is 14 residues long. From germline, CDR1 is SNHLY and CDR2 FYNNEI. The V gene lost 7 bases and the J gene lost 3 bases, with 15 bases spanning the gap. CDR3 coding DNA: TGTGCCAGCACCTTCTTAGGGGGGGACACTGAAGCTTTCTTT. It translates to CASTFLGGDTEAFF. The full variable domain, completed using reference TRBV2 and TRBJ1-1, is EPEVTQTPSHQVTQMGQEVILRCVPISNHLYFYWYRQILGQKVEFLVSFYNNEISEKSEIFDDQFSVERPDGSNFTLKIRSTKLEDSAMYFCASTFLGGDTEAFFGQGTRLTVV.

This chain links TRBV12-3 or TRBV12-4 with TRBJ1-6; 9 bases fit TRBD1. This CDR3 contains 13 residues. The junction had 4 bases not matched to a gene; V was cut back by 5 bases and J by 11 bases. CDR3 loop: CASSGTGWPPLHF. The CDR3 DNA sequence: TGTGCCAGCAGTGGGACAGGGTGGCCACCCCTCCACTTT.

V is TRBV2 and J is TRBJ1-1; D unresolved. V lost 1 base and J lost 1, with 7 bases in between. The CDR3 has 14 residues. Germline CDR1 and CDR2: SNHLY and FYNNEI. The CDR3 nucleotides read TGTGCCAGCAGTGAAGTACCGGGGAACACTGAAGCTTTCTTT. Translation: CASSEVPGNTEAFF.

This chain joins TRBV2 and TRBJ2-1; TRBD2 aligns across 10 bases. The CDR3 contains 15 residues. V dropped 2 bases and J dropped 6; count of bases not matched to a gene: 4. Per germline, CDR1 SNHLY and CDR2 FYNNEI. The CDR3 protein is CASSELASGGNEQFF. The DNA for the CDR3 is TGTGCCAGCAGTGAATTGGCTAGCGGGGGCAATGAGCAGTTCTTC.

The chain is built from TRBV5-4 and TRBJ2-3; TRBD2 matches 10 bases. The germline gives CDR1 SGHNT, CDR2 YYREEE (reference sequence). Trimming removed 3 bases from V and 4 bases from J; junction bases left unmatched: 8. The CDR3 contains 16 residues. The CDR3 bases are TGTGCCAGCAGCTATCTCCTAGCGGGGGTAGCAGATACGCAGTATTTT. Translation: CASSYLLAGVADTQYF.

The rearrangement uses TRBV25-1 and TRBJ2-1; 8 positions agree with TRBD1. The junction had 12 bases not matched to a gene; V was cut back by 3 bases and J by 8 bases. Germline loops: CDR1 MGHDK, CDR2 SYGVNS. The CDR3 length is 16 residues. The CDR3 is CASSDDRGLGRHEQFF. DNA of the CDR3: TGTGCCAGCAGTGATGACAGGGGCCTGGGGCGCCATGAGCAGTTCTTC. Full variable domain (remainder filled in from reference TRBV25-1 and TRBJ2-1): EADIYQTPRYLVIGTGKKITLECSQTMGHDKMYWYQQDPGMELHLIHYSYGVNSTEKGDLSSESTVSRIRTEHFPLTLESARPSHTSQYLCASSDDRGLGRHEQFFGPGTRLTVL.

The chain is built from TRBV24-1 and TRBJ2-1; TRBD1 might be the D (5 bases). The V gene's germline CDR1 is KGHDR and CDR2 SFDVKD. This CDR3 is built from 14 residues. The ends were cut back, 6 bases at V and 2 bases at J, with 10 bases in the middle. The CDR3 region is CATSKRGTYNEQFF. DNA of the CDR3: TGTGCCACCAGTAAAAGGGGAACCTACAATGAGCAGTTCTTC.

This rearrangement joins TRBV5-6 to TRBJ1-3, with 8 bases identical to TRBD1. Trimming cost V 2 bases and J 4 bases; bases outside gene matches: 2. The germline CDR1 and CDR2 sequences are SGHDT and YYEEEE. The CDR3 spans 14 residues. The CDR3 loop reads CASSFRDRGNTIYF. The DNA of the CDR3 is TGTGCCAGCAGCTTCCGGGACAGGGGAAACACCATATATTTT.

The count of this clone is one. This chain joins TRBV7-9 and TRBJ1-2, with D maybe TRBD1 (5 bases). Looked up from germline, CDR1 is SEHNR and CDR2 is FQNEAQ (reference sequence). Trimming shortened V by 1 base and J by 3 bases, and 9 bases separated the two germline ends. CDR3 length equals 14 residues. In DNA form, the CDR3 reads TGTGCCAGCAGCTTAGGGGGGGACGACTATGGCTACACCTTC. Residues: CASSLGGDDYGYTF.

V is TRBV9 and J is TRBJ2-1; TRBD2 matches 8 bases. There are 14 residues in the CDR3. Germline-derived CDR1 and CDR2 are SGDLS and YYNGEE. Trimming cost V 5 bases and J 0 bases; bases outside gene matches: 1. The DNA for the CDR3 is TGTGCCAGCAGTAGCGGGATCTCCTACAATGAGCAGTTCTTC. As protein: CASSSGISYNEQFF.

The chain carries TRBV19 and TRBJ2-3; 9 bases agree with TRBD2. The J segment lost 3 bases and the V segment lost 4 bases, leaving 8 bases of the junction unmatched. CDR1 and CDR2 (germline): LNHDA, SQIVND (reference sequence). This CDR3 contains 16 residues. The CDR3 region is CASSRKAGGTTDTQYF. DNA for the CDR3: TGTGCCAGTAGTAGAAAAGCGGGGGGAACAACAGATACGCAGTATTTT. The variable domain in full, completed from reference TRBV19 and TRBJ2-3, reads DGGITQSPKYLFRKEGQNVTLSCEQNLNHDAMYWYRQDPGQGLRLIYYSQIVNDFQKGDIAEGYSVSREKKESFPLTVTSAQKNPTAFYLCASSRKAGGTTDTQYFGPGTRLTVL.

This chain links TRBV6-5 with TRBJ1-2; the D gene is possibly TRBD1 (6 bases). Trimming pared 5 bases from V and 8 bases from J, leaving 21 bases between. CDR1 is MNHEY, CDR2 SVGAGI, per germline. This CDR3 is 15 amino acids long. CDR3 nucleotides: TGTGCCAGCAGTCCCACCCAGGGGATGGGTAGAGGCTACACCTTC. Amino acid sequence: CASSPTQGMGRGYTF.